This T cell receptor beta chain is drawn from a study of blood T cell repertoires in COVID-19. Study summary: Specimens from acute and convalescent COVID-19 originated in the United States, Italy and Spain. PBMCs, B-cell-depleted T cells, or T cells were the source of the cDNA or gDNA that made up the material.

Authors' methods: Nucleated cell counts were estimated from reference gene primer amplification. Assay: immunoSEQ multiplex PCR; the TCRdb copy retains only in-frame clones and omits some. V and J calls and clone size are copied from that table; D and trimming were computed from the DNA. Here the sample spans 110,000 to 150,000 clones, 88% being singletons. This TCR derives from an older woman with acute or convalescent COVID-19. The source material was peripheral blood.

In nucleotides, the CDR3 is TGTGCCAGCAGTCTGGCGGGCACTGAAGCTTTCTTT. Its translation: CASSLAGTEAFF. The chain uses TRBV6-2 or TRBV6-3 and TRBJ1-1; no clear D. The germline V gene has CDR1 MNHEY and CDR2 SVGEGT. The CDR3 covers 12 residues. The ends were cut back, 5 bases at V and 4 bases at J, with 8 bases in the middle.